The 18 T cell receptor beta chains listed next were all sequenced from one sample in a study of cytomegalovirus exposure and HLA in healthy donors. 60 Vbeta and 13 Jbeta primers were used in PCR. Measured with immunoSEQ multiplex PCR; TCRdb has only the in-frame clones, and not every one. This sample's table reports 45,000 to 60,000 clones. Sequenced sample: PBMCs. These receptors all come from a male donor in good health and CMV-seronegative.

The chain joins TRBV9 to TRBJ2-6; D is undetermined. CDR1 and CDR2 from the germline V gene are SGDLS and YYNGEE. V was pared by 4 bases and J by 3 bases, with 8 bases between. The CDR3 is 14 residues long. The CDR3 coding sequence is TGTGCCAGCAGCCCCCGTAGTGGGGCCAACGTCCTGACTTTC. Its translation: CASSPRSGANVLTF.

The chain uses TRBV9 and TRBJ1-2; D is possibly TRBD1 (6 bases). The V end lost 3 bases, the J end lost 8 bases, and 17 bases lay between the germline ends. The germline CDR1 and CDR2 sequences are SGDLS and YYNGEE. The CDR3 has 14 amino acids. CDR3: CASSGWGGQFGYTF. DNA for the CDR3: TGTGCCAGCAGCGGGTGGGGGGGCCAGTTCGGCTACACCTTC. The entire variable domain, with the rest obtained from reference TRBV9 and TRBJ1-2, is as follows: DSGVTQTPKHLITATGQRVTLRCSPRSGDLSVYWYQQSLDQGLQFLIQYYNGEERAKGNILERFSAQQFPDLHSELNLSSLELGDSALYFCASSGWGGQFGYTFGSGTRLTVV.

The chain employs TRBV9 and TRBJ2-3, with 7 positions matching TRBD2. J gave up 0 bases and V 0 bases, and 7 bases lay outside the gene matches. Germline V gene lookup returns CDR1 SGDLS and CDR2 YYNGEE. There are 17 residues in the CDR3. In DNA form, the CDR3 reads TGTGCCAGCAGCGTAGCTGGGGGGGGGAGTAGCACAGATACGCAGTATTTT. It translates to CASSVAGGGSSTDTQYF.

CDR3 in DNA: TGTGCCAGCAGCGGAAGGGACAGGGGATTCGGGGGCTACACCTTC. Protein sequence: CASSGRDRGFGGYTF. The V call is TRBV5-6, the J call TRBJ1-2; 10 bases match TRBD1. The V and J ends lost 4 bases and 8 bases, in that order; junction bases with no gene match: 11. The CDR3 spans 15 residues. Germline CDR1 SGHDT, CDR2 YYEEEE.

The chain recombines TRBV9 with TRBJ1-1, with a tentative D call TRBD1 (5 bases). Germline assignment: CDR1 SGDLS and CDR2 YYNGEE. There are 15 residues in the CDR3. With 2 bases removed from V and 4 bases from J, the gap between germline ends came to 15 bases. CDR3 nucleotides: TGTGCCAGCAGCGTTGAGGTGGGGGGGATCACTGAAGCTTTCTTT. It encodes CASSVEVGGITEAFF.

This chain connects TRBV11-2 to TRBJ2-7; TRBD2 might be the D (7 bases). The CDR3 spans 15 residues. The V end was cut by 5 bases, the J end by 1 base, with 15 bases between. Per germline, CDR1 SGHAT and CDR2 FQNNGV. The CDR3 nucleotides are TGTGCCAGCAGCCAATACAGGGAGGGATCCTACGAGCAGTACTTC. It encodes CASSQYREGSYEQYF.

The chain carries TRBV27 and TRBJ1-2; no clear D. V lost 2 bases, J lost 3 bases, and 7 bases lay in between. The CDR3 loop spans 13 amino acids. The V gene's germline CDR1 is MNHEY and CDR2 SMNVEV (reference sequence). The CDR3 bases are TGTGCCAGCAGTTTAGCCGGGGACTATGGCTACACCTTC. It translates to CASSLAGDYGYTF.

The V call is TRBV29-1, the J call TRBJ2-4, with 8 bases lining up with TRBD1. Germline V gene lookup returns CDR1 SQVTM and CDR2 ANQGSEA. This CDR3 has 14 amino acids. J was trimmed by 0 bases and V by 4 bases; bases with no gene match: 2. This CDR3 is CSVGDRRAKNIQYF. Here the CDR3 DNA reads TGCAGCGTTGGGGACAGGAGAGCCAAAAACATTCAGTACTTC.

J is TRBJ1-2 and V is TRBV6-5, with a weak D call TRBD1 (5 bases). CDR1 is MNHEY and CDR2 is SVGAGI in the germline V gene. V dropped 7 bases and J dropped 2 bases, with 17 bases sitting between them. The CDR3 is 15 residues long. The CDR3 here is CASTRPGRRNYGYTF. The DNA for the CDR3 is TGTGCCAGCACCCGGCCAGGGAGGAGAAACTATGGCTACACCTTC.

This rearrangement joins TRBV4-3 to TRBJ2-7, with D unclear. The V and J ends lost 1 base and 0 bases respectively, with 10 bases between them. The CDR3 is made up of 15 amino acids. The germline V gene has CDR1 LGHNA and CDR2 YSLEER. CDR3 protein: CASSQVHQISYEQYF. The DNA for the CDR3 is TGCGCCAGCAGCCAAGTGCACCAGATCTCCTACGAGCAGTACTTC.

The rearrangement links TRBV6-1 to TRBJ1-2; tentative D call: TRBD1 (6 bases). The CDR3 spans 14 residues. With 1 base removed from V and 2 bases from J, the gap between germline ends came to 8 bases. Germline V gene sequence: CDR1 MNHNS, CDR2 SASEGT. CDR3 sequence reads: CASSEGGRNYGYTF. In nucleotides, the CDR3 is TGTGCCAGCAGTGAAGGGGGGCGCAACTATGGCTACACCTTC.

The V call is TRBV11-2, the J call TRBJ2-3, with D perhaps TRBD2 (6 bases). The V end was cut by 3 bases, the J end by 1 base, with 14 bases between. Looked up from germline, CDR1 is SGHAT and CDR2 is FQNNGV. The CDR3 is made up of 16 amino acids. Here the CDR3 reads CASSLGWRGGTDTQYF. The CDR3 coding sequence is TGTGCCAGCAGCTTGGGGTGGCGGGGCGGCACAGATACGCAGTATTTT. Based on the CDR3 plus reference TRBV11-2 and TRBJ2-3, the full variable domain is EAGVAQSPRYKIIEKRQSVAFWCNPISGHATLYWYQQILGQGPKLLIQFQNNGVVDDSQLPKDRFSAERLKGVDSTLKIQPAKLEDSAVYLCASSLGWRGGTDTQYFGPGTRLTVL.

The chain links TRBV30 to TRBJ1-6; tentative D call: TRBD1 (6 bases). CDR1 is GTSNPN and CDR2 is SVGIG in the germline V gene (reference sequence). Trimming took 3 bases from V and 13 from J, leaving 7 bases between them. The CDR3 length is 10 residues. CDR3 DNA: TGTGCCTGGAGAAGGGGGCCCCTCCACTTT. Encoded protein: CAWRRGPLHF.

The V call is TRBV7-9, the J call TRBJ2-7; 7 bases fit TRBD1. The CDR3 is made up of 14 amino acids. Germline trimming cut 1 base from V and 3 bases from J; bases unmatched to any gene: 3. CDR1 is SEHNR and CDR2 is FQNEAQ in the germline V gene (reference sequence). The CDR3 protein is CASSLGPGGYEQYF. The CDR3 nucleotides are TGTGCCAGCAGCTTAGGCCCAGGGGGCTACGAGCAGTACTTC.

The chain employs TRBV4-2 and TRBJ2-5; D call uncertain. V was trimmed by 4 bases and J by 1 base, leaving 13 bases between them. Germline CDR1 LGHNA, CDR2 YNFKEQ. The CDR3 contains 15 residues. The CDR3 region has the DNA TGTGCCAGCAGCCCGCAGCGCGGCCGCCAAGAGACCCAGTACTTC. Protein product: CASSPQRGRQETQYF.

CDR3 loop: CASSQDPDRVRSPLHF. CDR3 DNA: TGCGCCAGCAGCCAAGACCCGGACAGGGTTCGCTCACCCCTCCACTTT. The rearrangement joins TRBV4-1 to TRBJ1-6; 8 bases agree with TRBD1. Germline lookup yields CDR1 MGHRA and CDR2 YSYEKL. The CDR3 loop spans 16 amino acids. V lost 0 bases, J lost 10 bases, and 8 bases stayed unmatched.

V is TRBV19 and J is TRBJ1-2, with 10 bases identical to TRBD1. Germline V CDR1 and CDR2: LNHDA, SQIVND (reference sequence). The V and J ends lost 6 bases and 3 bases, in that order; junction bases with no gene match: 7. This CDR3 is built from 15 residues. The CDR3: CASRTPGTGDYGYTF. The CDR3 nucleotides are TGTGCCAGTAGAACCCCCGGGACAGGGGACTATGGCTACACCTTC.

The chain links TRBV5-1 to TRBJ2-7, with a possible D match to TRBD1 (5 bases). Germline V gene sequence: CDR1 SGHRS, CDR2 YFSETQ. Trimming removed 4 bases from V and 2 bases from J, with 19 bases in between. The CDR3 sequence is 16 residues long. The CDR3 nucleotides are TGCGCCAGCAGCGCCTCCCAGGGTCCTGTGGCCTACGAGCAGTACTTC. It is translated as CASSASQGPVAYEQYF. The full variable domain, rest sourced from reference TRBV5-1 and TRBJ2-7, is KAGVTQTPRYLIKTRGQQVTLSCSPISGHRSVSWYQQTPGQGLQFLFEYFSETQRNKGNFPGRFSGRQFSNSRSEMNVSTLELGDSALYLCASSASQGPVAYEQYFGPGTRLTVT.